This TCR beta chain was captured in a study of neoadjuvant nivolumab and ipilimumab in lung cancer. About the study: Patients got nivolumab 3 mg/kg on days 1, 15 and 29; combination added ipilimumab 1 mg/kg day 1.

V lost 7 bases, J lost 8 bases, and 29 bases lay in between. The CDR3 is 17 amino acids. From germline, CDR1 is SEHNR and CDR2 FQNEAQ (reference sequence). Study-level results: Only two of four nivolumab-treated tumors gained richness and clonality by surgery. Resected tumors had greater TCR richness and clonality than uninvolved lung.

Worth noting for this clone: Antigen unknown.

Profiling relied on immunoSEQ multiplex PCR, and the TCRdb table lists in-frame clones only, not all of them. Of 40,000 to 60,000 clones in the sample, around 89% are singletons; the top ten hold 3.7%. The origin of this receptor is an adult with non-small cell lung cancer. Some clones in this sample may be carry-over from other donors' samples. This sequence joins TRBV7-9 and TRBJ1-2; D is unresolved. The sample in question was blood, obtained before neoadjuvant nivolumab, alone or with ipilimumab. The CDR3 DNA is TGTGCCAGCACCCCTAGCGTGTTGGGTCTCGGTGGTTTCGGCTACACCTTC. Encoded protein: CASTPSVLGLGGFGYTF.